This TCR beta chain appears in the sequencing data of a study of OX40 agonist ivuxolimab in advanced cancers. Study conclusions and caveats: At doses 0.1 to 3.0 mg/kg, CD4+ and CD8+ clones expanded.

This CDR3 contains 15 residues. The V end was cut by 2 bases, the J end by 4 bases, with 11 bases between. CDR1 is SGHNT and CDR2 is YENEEA in the germline V gene. Measured with immunoSEQ multiplex PCR; TCRdb has only the in-frame clones, and not every one. Of approximately 70,000 clones in the sample, about 87% are singletons; the top ten hold more than 0.85%. Worth noting for this clone: Its antigen is unknown.

V is TRBV11-3 and J is TRBJ2-2, with D tentatively TRBD1 (6 bases). This sequence was found in an adult with an advanced solid tumor such as melanoma, head and neck, liver or kidney cancer. Here the sequenced sample was CD4+ or CD8+ T cells sorted from blood, taken in a trial of the OX40 agonist ivuxolimab. This CDR3 reads CASSLSDRTTGELFF. CDR3 DNA sequence: TGTGCCAGCAGCTTATCAGACAGGACCACCGGGGAGCTGTTTTTT.